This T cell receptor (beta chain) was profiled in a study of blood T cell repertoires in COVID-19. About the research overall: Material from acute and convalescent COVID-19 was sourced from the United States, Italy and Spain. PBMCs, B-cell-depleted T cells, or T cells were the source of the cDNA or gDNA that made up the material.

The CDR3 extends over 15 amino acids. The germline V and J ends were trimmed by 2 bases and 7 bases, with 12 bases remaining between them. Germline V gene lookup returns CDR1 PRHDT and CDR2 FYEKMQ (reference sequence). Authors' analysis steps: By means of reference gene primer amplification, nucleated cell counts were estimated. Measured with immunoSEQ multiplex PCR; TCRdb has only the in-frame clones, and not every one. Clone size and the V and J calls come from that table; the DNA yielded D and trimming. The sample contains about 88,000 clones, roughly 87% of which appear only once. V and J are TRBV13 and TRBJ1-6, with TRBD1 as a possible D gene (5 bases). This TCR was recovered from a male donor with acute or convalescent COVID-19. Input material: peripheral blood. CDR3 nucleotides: TGTGCCAGCAGCTTACGGGCCGCAGGGAATTCACCCCTCCACTTT. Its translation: CASSLRAAGNSPLHF.